These 26 T cell receptor beta chains were sequenced from one sample in a study of CD8 T cells in Susac syndrome. The RNA input was roughly 0.5 to 1 ug, and it was reverse transcribed with random hexamers. In TCRdb, the immunoSEQ multiplex PCR reads were re-called with MiXCR into one record per CDR3 protein. This table holds roughly 120,000 distinct CDR3 sequences, about 95% found once. Material: CD4+ T cells from PBMCs. These receptors originate from a human donor with multiple sclerosis.

The V call is TRBV5-6, the J call TRBJ1-2, with 10 nucleotides matching TRBD1. After removal of 2 bases from V and 1 base from J, the junction contained 5 bases not matched to a gene. Per the germline V gene, CDR1 is SGHDT and CDR2 is YYEEEE. The CDR3 extends over 16 amino acids. CDR3 nucleotides: TGTGCCAGCAGCTTCGACAGGGGGCTGGGTAACTATGGCTACACCTTC. Amino acids: CASSFDRGLGNYGYTF.

The gene calls are TRBV6-5 and TRBJ2-2; D is undetermined. Trimming cost V 4 bases and J 0 bases, with 12 bases left between them. This CDR3 comprises 16 residues. The germline V gene encodes CDR1 MNHEY and CDR2 SVGAGI. The CDR3 nucleotides are TGTGCCAGCAGTTTAGCTGGCCCAACGAACACCGGGGAGCTGTTTTTT. Its translation: CASSLAGPTNTGELFF.

The genes are TRBV3-1 and TRBJ2-1, with 14 bases lining up with TRBD2. Germline trimming cut 4 bases from V and 8 bases from J; bases unmatched to any gene: 13. The germline V gene encodes CDR1 LGHDT and CDR2 YNNKEL (reference sequence). The CDR3 has 18 amino acids. This chain's CDR3 is CASSLWTSGRPGGDEQFF. The CDR3 nucleotides are TGTGCCAGCAGCCTTTGGACTAGCGGGAGGCCCGGCGGGGATGAGCAGTTCTTC.

V and J are TRBV6-2 or TRBV6-3 and TRBJ2-3, with D tentatively TRBD2 (5 bases). CDR1 MNHEY and CDR2 SVGEGT come from the germline V gene. CDR3 length: 16 residues. V lost 1 base and J 5 bases, leaving 16 bases between the germline ends. The DNA of the CDR3 is TGTGCCAGCAGTTACTTATGGACTGAGGAGAGAGATACGCAGTATTTT. Protein sequence: CASSYLWTEERDTQYF.

This chain joins TRBV6-2 or TRBV6-3 and TRBJ2-5; 10 bases map to TRBD2. The V and J ends lost 6 bases and 2 bases, in that order; junction bases with no gene match: 24. The CDR3 has 21 amino acids. Germline CDR1 and CDR2: MNHEY and SVGEGT. The CDR3 is CASSYHPSGGSRGHPQETQYF. The CDR3 DNA is TGTGCCAGCAGCTACCATCCTAGCGGGGGTTCAAGGGGGCACCCACAAGAGACCCAGTACTTC.

V and J are TRBV7-2 and TRBJ1-1; D is unresolved. The CDR3 contains 13 residues. The germline CDR1 and CDR2 sequences are SGHTA and FQGNSA. V lost 5 bases and J lost 1, with 8 bases in between. The chain's CDR3 is CASSQYSNTEAFF. For the CDR3, the DNA is TGTGCCAGCAGCCAATACTCGAACACTGAAGCTTTCTTT.

This clonotype is a singleton in its sample. V and J are TRBV5-1 and TRBJ2-7; perhaps TRBD1 as D (5 bases). CDR3 length: 12 residues. Germline V CDR1 and CDR2: SGHRS, YFSETQ. Trimming left V 2 bases short and J 7 bases short, with 10 bases between. For the CDR3, the DNA is TGCGCCAGCAGCTTCCAGGGTAGAGAGCAGTACTTC. Amino acid sequence: CASSFQGREQYF.

The chain is built from TRBV5-1 and TRBJ2-5; 10 nucleotides line up with TRBD1. CDR1 and CDR2 (germline): SGHRS, YFSETQ. CDR3 length: 15 residues. V was clipped by 2 bases and J by 4 bases; unmatched bases: 5. DNA of the CDR3: TGCGCCAGCAGCTTATCGGGACAGGGGAGAGAGACCCAGTACTTC. Its translation is CASSLSGQGRETQYF. The full variable domain, rest sourced from reference TRBV5-1 and TRBJ2-5, is KAGVTQTPRYLIKTRGQQVTLSCSPISGHRSVSWYQQTPGQGLQFLFEYFSETQRNKGNFPGRFSGRQFSNSRSEMNVSTLELGDSALYLCASSLSGQGRETQYFGPGTRLLVL.

V gene TRBV7-9 combines with J gene TRBJ2-5; 10 nucleotides align to TRBD2. With 3 bases clipped from V and 4 bases from J, the junction kept 5 bases outside the gene matches. This CDR3 is 15 amino acids long. Germline lookup yields CDR1 SEHNR and CDR2 FQNEAQ (reference sequence). CDR3 sequence (DNA): TGTGCCAGCAGCTTCGGGCTAGCGGGAGCAGAGACCCAGTACTTC. Its translation is CASSFGLAGAETQYF.

The chain joins TRBV2 to TRBJ1-5; D is uncertain. Germline assignment: CDR1 SNHLY and CDR2 FYNNEI. Deletions cut 6 bases from V and 13 bases from J, with 22 bases between. CDR3 length: 14 amino acids. The CDR3 is CASSFGPGLDYQHF. Here the CDR3 DNA reads TGTGCCAGCAGCTTCGGCCCAGGCTTAGACTATCAGCATTTT.

J is TRBJ2-7 and V is TRBV6-6; D is possibly TRBD1 or TRBD2 (6 bases each). Per germline, CDR1 MNHNY and CDR2 SVGAGI (reference sequence). Trimming stripped 2 bases from V and 7 bases from J, with 18 bases between. This CDR3 has 15 residues. The CDR3 DNA reads TGTGCCAGCAGTTACGACCCTCGGGGGCCACGAGAGCAGTACTTC. Translated: CASSYDPRGPREQYF.

With respect to this clonotype: A junction end diverges from the germline sequence, so it may reflect a read error. The J gene is TRBJ1-1, the V gene TRBV7-2; 7 bases map to TRBD1. CDR1 is SGHTA and CDR2 is FQGNSA in the germline V gene. The CDR3 spans 14 residues. The CDR3 loop is CASSVSQGPHEVFF. CDR3 DNA: TGTGCCAGCAGCGTCTCACAGGGGCCGCACGAAGTTTTCTTT.

The chain is built from TRBV19 and TRBJ1-5; TRBD1 agrees at 7 bases. CDR3 length: 15 residues. V lost 5 bases to trimming and J lost 7 bases; unmatched junction nucleotides: 11. Germline loops: CDR1 LNHDA, CDR2 SQIVND (reference sequence). As DNA, the CDR3 is TGTGCCAGTAGTCCGCACAGGGGAGAGGGACAGCCCCAGCATTTT. This gives the protein CASSPHRGEGQPQHF.

The rearrangement uses TRBV29-1 and TRBJ1-5; tentative D call: TRBD1 (5 bases). The CDR3 totals 12 residues. Looked up from germline, CDR1 is SQVTM and CDR2 is ANQGSEA. With 4 bases removed from V and 6 bases from J, the gap between germline ends came to 10 bases. CDR3 protein: CSVGGVGQPQHF. CDR3 nucleotides: TGCAGCGTTGGAGGGGTGGGTCAGCCCCAGCATTTT.

This clonotype came up once. The chain joins TRBV3-1 to TRBJ1-1, with 8 bases lining up with TRBD1. This CDR3 has 14 amino acids. The V and J ends lost 5 bases and 0 bases, in that order; junction bases with no gene match: 2. Germline values: CDR1 LGHDT, CDR2 YNNKEL (reference sequence). The CDR3 loop reads CASSRDRLNTEAFF. The CDR3 DNA is TGTGCCAGCAGCAGGGACAGGTTGAACACTGAAGCTTTCTTT.

The J gene is TRBJ2-5, the V gene TRBV7-9; TRBD1 might be the D (5 bases). Deletions cut 5 bases from V and 7 bases from J, with 11 bases between. The CDR3 is 12 residues long. Germline values: CDR1 SEHNR, CDR2 FQNEAQ (reference sequence). The CDR3 loop reads CASSPDQGTQYF. Written as DNA, the CDR3 is TGTGCCAGCAGCCCAGACCAGGGGACCCAGTACTTC.

The V call is TRBV7-2, the J call TRBJ1-4; the match to TRBD1 covers 9 bases. The CDR3 runs to 14 residues. Germline V lookup: CDR1 SGHTA, CDR2 FQGNSA. Trimming removed 3 bases from V and 6 bases from J; junction bases left unmatched: 2. CDR3: CASSLTGGDEKLFF. As DNA, the CDR3 is TGTGCCAGCAGCTTGACAGGGGGAGATGAAAAACTGTTTTTT. Full variable domain (missing parts from reference TRBV7-2 and TRBJ1-4): GAGVSQSPSNKVTEKGKDVELRCDPISGHTALYWYRQSLGQGLEFLIYFQGNSAPDKSGLPSDRFSAERTGGSVSTLTIQRTQQEDSAVYLCASSLTGGDEKLFFGSGTQLSVL.

The chain links TRBV27 to TRBJ2-3; unclear D gene. The CDR3 totals 15 residues. From germline, CDR1 is MNHEY and CDR2 SMNVEV (reference sequence). The germline V and J ends were trimmed by 6 bases and 0 bases, with 13 bases remaining between them. The CDR3 DNA follows: TGTGCCAGCAGAAATACCCCGGATAGCACAGATACGCAGTATTTT. This sequence encodes CASRNTPDSTDTQYF.

This rearrangement joins TRBV30 to TRBJ1-2, with D unclear. This CDR3 comprises 12 residues. Trimming left V 0 bases short and J 5 bases short, with 7 bases between. Germline CDR1 and CDR2: GTSNPN and SVGIG (reference sequence). The CDR3 coding sequence is TGTGCCTGGAGTGTAACTGATTATGGCTACACCTTC. Translated: CAWSVTDYGYTF.

This sequence joins TRBV18 and TRBJ1-1; a possible D gene is TRBD1 (5 bases). V lost 3 bases to trimming and J lost 0 bases, with 14 bases between them. CDR3 length equals 16 residues. Germline V gene sequence: CDR1 KGHSH, CDR2 LQKENI. DNA of the CDR3: TGTGCCAGCTCACCCATGAGGGGAGCCCTGAACACTGAAGCTTTCTTT. This translates into CASSPMRGALNTEAFF.

The chain carries TRBV10-3 and TRBJ2-7; the D gene is possibly TRBD1 (6 bases). Germline CDR1 ENHRY, CDR2 SYGVKD. The V and J ends lost 3 bases and 5 bases respectively, with 14 bases between them. This CDR3 spans 14 amino acids. CDR3 sequence: CAISEQGAGNEQYF. DNA of the CDR3: TGTGCCATCAGTGAACAGGGAGCCGGCAACGAGCAGTACTTC.

This clonotype was counted once. V and J are TRBV5-6 and TRBJ2-5, with D unclear. Trimming cost V 2 bases and J 1 base, with 9 bases left between them. Germline V lookup: CDR1 SGHDT, CDR2 YYEEEE. The CDR3 is 14 amino acids. The CDR3 DNA reads as TGTGCCAGCAGCTTAAAAACATTCCAAGAGACCCAGTACTTC. Its translation: CASSLKTFQETQYF. The full variable domain, in which reference TRBV5-6 and TRBJ2-5 provide the parts outside the CDR3, is DAGVTQSPTHLIKTRGQQVTLRCSPKSGHDTVSWYQQALGQGPQFIFQYYEEEERQRGNFPDRFSGHQFPNYSSELNVNALLLGDSALYLCASSLKTFQETQYFGPGTRLLVL.

J is TRBJ2-6 and V is TRBV3-1; D is unclear. Trimming cost V 4 bases and J 0 bases, with 4 bases left between them. Germline loops: CDR1 LGHDT, CDR2 YNNKEL (reference sequence). CDR3 length equals 14 residues. CDR3: CASSLPSGANVLTF. CDR3 bases: TGTGCCAGCAGCCTGCCCTCTGGGGCCAACGTCCTGACTTTC.

V gene TRBV15 combines with J gene TRBJ2-1, with 7 bases aligning to TRBD2. V lost 3 bases and J lost 3; bases outside the gene matches: 8. In germline, CDR1 is LNHNV, CDR2 YYDKDF (reference sequence). This CDR3 region has 16 residues. CDR3 coding DNA: TGTGCCACCAGCAGGGGCACCGGGACTAACTACAATGAGCAGTTCTTC. Protein product: CATSRGTGTNYNEQFF.

The chain combines TRBV12-3 or TRBV12-4 with TRBJ2-2, with 8 bases aligning to TRBD1. J gave up 1 base and V 5 bases, and 6 bases lay outside the gene matches. The CDR3 sequence is 16 residues long. CDR3 in DNA: TGTGCCAGCAGTAGGGCCGGGACAGGGAACACCGGGGAGCTGTTTTTT. Translating gives CASSRAGTGNTGELFF.

The chain joins TRBV5-1 to TRBJ2-5; weak D call: TRBD1 (6 bases). This CDR3 region has 16 residues. Germline lookup yields CDR1 SGHRS and CDR2 YFSETQ. V shed 2 bases and J shed 10 bases, with 24 bases lying between them. The CDR3 is CASSLTGQVSRGGQYF. In DNA form, the CDR3 reads TGCGCCAGCAGCTTAACGGGACAAGTTAGTCGTGGAGGCCAGTACTTC.